This TCR beta chain was found in a study of CD8+ T cells in alopecia areata. RNA, once extracted, was reverse transcribed into cDNA for use as the sequencing template. TCRdb's copy holds only in-frame clones and misses some; the assay was immunoSEQ multiplex PCR. Of around 250,000 clones listed, about two thirds are singletons. Germline V gives CDR1 ENHRY, CDR2 SYGVKD. V was clipped by 3 bases and J by 4 bases; unmatched bases: 5. The CDR3 spans 14 residues. The V and J genes are TRBV10-3 and TRBJ2-5; 7 nucleotides agree with TRBD2. The source was CD4+ T cells sorted from blood, collected at week 0. The sequence derives from a human donor with alopecia areata. CDR3 coding DNA: TGTGCCATCAGTGAACCCAGACTAGCAGAGACCCAGTACTTC. This sequence encodes CAISEPRLAETQYF.